This T cell receptor (beta chain) was identified in a study of metastatic and nonmetastatic thyroid tumors. Study in general: Repertoires from malignant and benign thyroid patients were compared across blood and tumor or nodule tissue.

Study-level points and caveats: As reported, TCR beta diversity in blood and tumor was significantly higher in malignant thyroid tumors than in benign nodules.

CDR1 is DFQATT, CDR2 SNEGSKA, per germline (reference sequence). This CDR3 comprises 14 residues. J gave up 7 bases and V 6 bases, and 9 bases lay outside the gene matches. This clone was counted at least ten times. No antigen is known for it. Prior to thyroid surgery, none of the patients had received any treatment. Via MiXCR, TCRdb re-called the PCR reads. Counted here are 7,500 to 9,500 clones, roughly 25% occurring once; the ten biggest clones make up roughly a quarter. V gene TRBV20-1 combines with J gene TRBJ1-6; 7 bases are a match to TRBD1. The source material was tumor tissue. This TCR was recovered from a female donor with papillary thyroid cancer or a benign thyroid nodule (not recorded which). Some clones in this sample may be carry-over from other donors' samples. The CDR3: CSATRGGLNSPLHF. The CDR3 bases are TGCAGTGCCACCAGGGGGGGACTCAATTCACCCCTCCACTTT.